The present T cell receptor (beta chain) was sequenced within a study of blood T cells in healthy people across ages (dated by TCRdb to 2014 to 2015). For the wider study: In model experiments, roughly one uniquely barcoded TCR beta cDNA molecule per two T cells was captured by template switching. To avoid experimental bias, donors of different ages were distributed randomly across sequencing lanes. Four age groups were formed from the donors: young (average about 17 years), middle-aged (less than 40), aged (around 68) and long-lived (more than 75). Using the same blood draw, the study looked at two additional independent replicas of 1 million unique cDNA reads for two donors, one aged 18 to 29 and the other aged 80 or older. The study measured age-related changes in TCR beta repertoire diversity using deep sequencing normalized with unique cDNA molecular identifiers. Overall study results and their limits: Estimates of total diversity based on one million sequenced T cells were considered lower bounds and underestimates. Observed TCR beta diversity correlated strongly with the percentage of naive T cells measured by flow cytometry. Conclusive comparison of naive and antigen-experienced compartments was prevented by the profiling of bulk unsorted PBMCs. As age increased, observed TCR beta diversity per million T cells dropped in a roughly linear way, and a significant reduction was already evident by age about 40. Compared with the aged group, more naive CD4+ T cells, fewer expanded clones and increased TCR diversity were shown by the long-lived group, suggesting age selection. Donor CMV infection status was unknown, potentially confounding age-related changes in expanded clonotypes.

CDR1 and CDR2 (LGHDT, YNNKEL) derive from the germline V gene (reference sequence). The length of the CDR3 is 16 amino acids, counting both ends. The donors were a few dozen Caucasian individuals from Russia, aged roughly 6 to 90 years, who were systemically healthy. Approximately 10 milliliters of peripheral blood were collected from each donor into EDTA-treated Vacutainer tubes. Ficoll-Paque density-gradient centrifugation was used to isolate PBMCs, with at least 6 million per sample. Trizol reagent was used to extract total RNA from the PBMCs, yielding at least 6 micrograms per sample. For every donor, an aliquot of PBMCs went through flow cytometry to measure the percentages of naive CD45RAhigh/CD27high T cells. Details on this clonotype: Which antigen it targets is not known. This likely comes from a read error, as the CDR3 has no conserved phenylalanine or tryptophan at its end. The limits of the CDR3 on the DNA are not certain, so only TCRdb's listed CDR3 is given.

Libraries were constructed by 5' RACE. The sample was run on an Illumina HiSeq 2500. A second PCR of roughly 6 to 11 cycles was performed with a sample-barcoded 5' primer and a J-beta primer mix. A template-switch 5' adaptor carrying 12 random nucleotides introduced a unique molecular identifier onto each TCR beta cDNA molecule. Each sample yielded at least 3 million CDR3-containing paired-end reads. The Mint cDNA synthesis kit, primed by a TRBC-specific oligonucleotide, was used to synthesize first-strand cDNA from all RNA. Following uracil-DNA glycosylase treatment, a first 18-cycle PCR with universal primers M1SS and BC2_uni_R was performed on all cDNA. As for the authors' bioinformatics: Each sample was normalized by randomly selecting 1 million high-quality reads, each carrying a distinct molecular identifier. Reads with shared molecular identifiers were discarded instead of being binned into consensus sequences. MiTCR, with a Q25 quality threshold and the strictest error-elimination algorithm, was used for CDR3 identification, clonotype clustering and error correction. Lower-bound total TCR beta diversity was estimated with a nonparametric unseen species model using Euler transformation. Using fastp trimming at Q25 and MiXCR clonotype assembly, TCRdb reanalyzed the public sequencing data and kept in-frame beta chains. When rows share a CDR3 protein, they turn into one entry using the most common DNA and genes. TCRdb, not the original authors, processed these V and J calls. The sample profile shows about 670,000 distinct CDR3 sequences; 45% to 60% of them were found once. Jointly, the top ten make up roughly 12% of the sample.

Sequencing was performed on blood. This receptor chain uses TRBV3-1 and TRBJ2-5; the listed D gene, TRBD1, was not tested against the DNA. This TCR was sampled from a woman of 80 years or more in good health. The CDR3 region: CASSQVRGSPTYTFGS.